The present entry profiles one TCR beta chain with its context. Its antigen remains unidentified. No much larger clonotype is one base removed from it; base qualities were not supplied. The data were obtained in a study of shared clonotypes between healthy human individuals (dated by TCRdb to about 2020). In terms of the full investigation: The cohort comprised two women and a few men aged 18 to 49 years. Per donor, three plates each were used for CD4 naive and CD4 memory, two for CD8 naive, and one for CD8 memory. To estimate repertoire size and how much clonotype sharing occurs between individuals, the study deeply sequenced the blood TCR repertoires of about five healthy adults. Libraries were prepared and TCR repertoires were sequenced by different laboratories using diverse techniques, in order to increase sequencing depth and limit assay-specific biases. Per donor, leukapheresis produced somewhere between about 0.94 and 9.5 billion PBMCs.

Here is what the overall study found, with its caveats: Naive subsets generally had larger estimated clonotype richness than memory subsets. Incomplete sequencing was indicated by rarefaction of sorted-subset datasets, despite the large sequencing depth. The small number of donors limited the genetic and exposure-history diversity represented. Higher generation probabilities were observed for clonotypes shared by all four sorted-subset donors than for non-shared clonotypes. About 5% of naive CD4, around 3.6% of naive CD8, roughly 2.4% of memory CD4, and 0.4% of memory CD8 clonotypes were shared across several donors. Pairwise subsampling indicated that sequencing depth was expected to affect the degree of clonotype sharing among donors. Only blood was sampled, and tissue TCR repertoires likely differ from those in blood.

The donors were healthy, HIV-negative adults who had no recently reported acute infections or vaccinations. All donors were Caucasian adults living in Nashville, Tennessee, USA. CD4+ T cells were enriched by magnetic negative selection, after which naive cells were positively selected on CD45RA and the negative fraction was taken as the memory subset. Blood was obtained by leukapheresis, after which PBMCs were separated by Ficoll-Histopaque density gradient centrifugation and cryopreserved in liquid nitrogen vapor phase. Analytical flow cytometry was used to check the purity and quantity of every magnetically sorted T cell population. Each sorted fraction had its genomic DNA isolated and then quantified by UV absorbance on a Nanodrop 2000c. V is pared back by 6 bases and J by 2 bases, with 16 bases lying between the germline termini. Spanning cysteine to phenylalanine, the CDR3 consists of 16 amino acids. The only DNA kept is the CDR3, 48 bases in frame from the first base. The germline V gene encodes CDR1 MDHEN and CDR2 SYDVKM.

TCR CDR3 regions were amplified from genomic DNA by multiplex PCR using the deep immunoSEQ assay. Genomic DNA extracted from each cell subset was distributed evenly over all wells of several immunoSEQ 96-well plates, and each plate served as one replicate. For sorted subsets, each replicate PCR was loaded with 200 ng genomic DNA, equivalent to some 27,000 T cell genomes. The purified libraries were quantified using a Qubit 3.0 fluorometer, sized with a Bioanalyzer 2100, and then quantified again using the KAPA Library Quantification kit. Every immunoSEQ 96-well plate was sequenced on a separate single-read 150-cycle Illumina NextSeq 550 flow cell. Under the source paper's analysis protocol: Because only junctional sequences without quality scores were contained in the immunoSEQ output, filtering matching that applied to full-length reads could not be performed. Sequences were annotated with PyIR, a Python wrapper for IgBLAST v1.9, using IMGT germline references to assign V/J genes and CDR3. Any read was removed if the V/J assignment was weak (E-value above 1e-6), the CDR3 was missing, or the read contained stop codons, out-of-frame junctions, or ambiguous translated residues. V3J clonotypes were defined as sequences sharing an identical inferred V gene, J gene, and CDR3 amino acid sequence. Percentage overlap between repertoires was calculated by dividing the number of shared unique clonotypes by the size of the smaller repertoire. Repertoire richness was assessed with RTK rarefaction, the Chao1 estimator, and Recon v2.1 estimates of unobserved clonotypes. For all TCRbeta clonotypes obtained by the gDNA method from a few donors, generation probabilities were computed with OLGA. TCRdb took over this immuneACCESS table, retaining in-frame rearrangements with V and J assigned. Such tables are incomplete; in checked studies, under half of the missing clones stem from an unresolved V gene, and the remainder is unexplained. From that table come the V and J calls and clone size; the DNA was used to work out D and trimming. This sample has approximately 1.1 million clones in its table, and about 84% of those were observed once. The biggest ten clones account for more than 0.5% of the sample.

In this chain, TRBV28 is recombined with TRBJ2-2, with no D gene named confidently. This sequence was found in a man aged 18-30 years in good health. Some clones in this sample may be carry-over from other donors' samples. Sequenced input: memory CD4+ T cells from PBMCs. The cell subset or site label, read with the paper, signifies: CD45RA-negative fraction. The sequenced DNA: TGTGCCAGCAGCCTCTACCCCGCTTACAACACCGGGGAGCTGTTTTTT. This translates into CASSLYPAYNTGELFF. Reference TRBV28 and TRBJ2-2 proteins supply the regions before and after the CDR3; the full variable domain is: DVKVTQSSRYLVKRTGEKVFLECVQDMDHENMFWYRQDPGLGLRLIYFSYDVKMKEKGDIPEGYSVSREKKERFSLILESASTNQTSMYLCASSLYPAYNTGELFFGEGSRLTVL.